The rows below give T cell receptor beta chains drawn from one sample of a study of OX40 agonist ivuxolimab in advanced cancers. The repertoire was sequenced with immunoSEQ multiplex PCR; TCRdb's copy has only in-frame clones and lacks some. In the table there are more than 30,000 clones, about 87% of which are singletons. The sample consisted of CD4+ or CD8+ T cells sorted from blood, taken in a trial of the OX40 agonist ivuxolimab. The receptor set was obtained from an adult with an advanced solid tumor such as melanoma, head and neck, liver or kidney cancer. CDR3s include the opening cysteine and the closing phenylalanine or tryptophan. Fields, in order: V gene, J gene, clone size, D gene, CDR3 DNA, CDR3 protein. A D gene is named only where the DNA matches it firmly. The size field is filled for only some rows; it gives once, few, many or a size class.

TRBV2	TRBJ1-5	once	NA	TGTGCCAGCAGTCTTGGGCCCGACAATCAGCCCCAGCATTTT	CASSLGPDNQPQHF
TRBV30	TRBJ1-2	NA	NA	TGTGCCTGGAGTGTAGGGCGCTCCTATGGCTACACCTTC	CAWSVGRSYGYTF
TRBV5-6	TRBJ2-1	NA	NA	TGTGCCAGCAGCTTTTACAGCGGGGAGCAGTTCTTC	CASSFYSGEQFF
TRBV5-1	TRBJ2-2	NA	TRBD1	TGCGCCAGCAGCTTTGAACCGGCCGAGACAGGGGGCACCGGGGAGCTGTTTTTT	CASSFEPAETGGTGELFF
TRBV4-1	TRBJ1-1	medium-sized	NA	TGCGCCAGCAGCCATCCAAGAAACACTGAAGCTTTCTTT	CASSHPRNTEAFF
TRBV15	TRBJ2-5	NA	NA	TGTGCCACCAGCAGAGATCAGGTCCGGGCCCCACAAGAGACCCAGTACTTC	CATSRDQVRAPQETQYF
TRBV5-1	TRBJ2-5	NA	NA	TGCGCCAGCAGCTTGGGTAGGGACGGGGAGACCCAGTACTTC	CASSLGRDGETQYF
TRBV6-5	TRBJ1-5	NA	NA	TGTGCCAGCAGTTACGGGGGTCATCAGCCCCAGCATTTT	CASSYGGHQPQHF
TRBV6-5	TRBJ1-1	NA	NA	TGTGCCAGCGGTAGGAACACTGAAGCTTTCTTT	CASGRNTEAFF
TRBV12-1	TRBJ2-5	NA	NA	TGTGCCAGCAGCCCATCTAGCGGGGGGGAGGAAGAGACCCAGTACTTC	CASSPSSGGEEETQYF
TRBV15	TRBJ2-2	NA	NA	TGTGCCACCAGCAGAGATTTAAGGGCCACCGGGGAGCTGTTTTTT	CATSRDLRATGELFF
TRBV18	TRBJ1-2	NA	NA	TGTGCCAGCTCACCCACCAACTATGGCTACACCTTC	CASSPTNYGYTF
TRBV18	TRBJ1-2	NA	NA	TGTGCCAGCTCACCCAGAGAGGCCTCCTATGGCTACACCTTC	CASSPREASYGYTF
TRBV7-2	TRBJ2-1	once	TRBD2	TGTGCCAGCAGCGGGCCTAGCGGGGAGTCCTACAATGAGCAGTTCTTC	CASSGPSGESYNEQFF
TRBV27	TRBJ2-1	NA	TRBD1	TGTGCCAGCCGGCCCGGGACAGGTGTATACAATGAGCAGTTCTTC	CASRPGTGVYNEQFF
TRBV7-7	TRBJ2-3	NA	TRBD2	TGTGCCAGCAGCCCAACAGCGGGGGGGAAAGATACGCAGTATTTT	CASSPTAGGKDTQYF
TRBV7-9	TRBJ2-3	NA	TRBD2	TGTGCCAGCAGCTTCCCCCGGACTAGCGGGAGGGCCCCAGATACGCAGTATTTT	CASSFPRTSGRAPDTQYF
TRBV28	TRBJ2-7	NA	TRBD2	TGTGCCAGCAGTGGGAGCGGGAGTTCCCTCTACGAGCAGTACTTC	CASSGSGSSLYEQYF
TRBV6-5	TRBJ2-2	NA	NA	TGTGCCAGCAGTTCGGTAGGATACACCGGGGAGCTGTTTTTT	CASSSVGYTGELFF
TRBV28	TRBJ2-7	NA	TRBD2	TGTGCCAGCAGCATACAGACTAGCTCGTCCTACGAGCAGTACTTC	CASSIQTSSSYEQYF
TRBV6-5	TRBJ1-1	NA	TRBD1	TGTGCCAGCAGTTACCGGCGGGGGACAGCGAACACTGAAGCTTTCTTT	CASSYRRGTANTEAFF
TRBV28	TRBJ2-7	NA	NA	TGTGCCAGCAGGGCGGGGTACGCCTACGAGCAGTACTTC	CASRAGYAYEQYF
TRBV7-2	TRBJ2-1	NA	TRBD2	TGTGCCAGCAGCTTAGAGCTTGGTGTGGCGGGGGGGCAGTACAATGAGCAGTTCTTC	CASSLELGVAGGQYNEQFF
TRBV6-5	TRBJ1-2	few	NA	TGTGCCAGCTCGGTCAACCGGGGTTTATACTATGGCTACACCTTC	CASSVNRGLYYGYTF
TRBV29-1	TRBJ2-3	NA	NA	TGCAGCGTTCTACCCACAGATACGCAGTATTTT	CSVLPTDTQYF
TRBV2	TRBJ1-4	NA	NA	TGTGCCAGCAGAGCGGACATTAATGAAAAACTGTTTTTT	CASRADINEKLFF
TRBV5-4	TRBJ1-1	NA	NA	TGTGCCAGCAGCTTGTATGTGCGGGTCCACACTGAAGCTTTCTTT	CASSLYVRVHTEAFF
TRBV18	TRBJ1-2	NA	NA	TGTGCCAGCTCACCTGACCGGAGGGACTCATACACCTTC	CASSPDRRDSYTF
TRBV19	TRBJ1-5	NA	NA	TGTGCCAGTAAAAAGGGTATGGGCAATCAGCCCCAGCATTTT	CASKKGMGNQPQHF
TRBV9	TRBJ2-1	NA	NA	TGTGCCAGCAGCGTGACGGGGGAGACCTACAATGAGCAGTTCTTC	CASSVTGETYNEQFF
TRBV21-1	TRBJ2-3	few	NA	TGTGCCAGCAGCAAAGTTTCGGGGGGGCCGACAGATACGCAGTATTTT	CASSKVSGGPTDTQYF
TRBV7-9	TRBJ1-5	NA	NA	TGTGCCAGCAGCGATACTTCAGGGAAGTTGAGTCAGCCCCAGCATTTT	CASSDTSGKLSQPQHF
TRBV5-1	TRBJ2-3	NA	NA	TGCGCCAGCAGCTTGGGGGGAGTGACCACAGATACGCAGTATTTT	CASSLGGVTTDTQYF
TRBV6-1	TRBJ2-7	NA	TRBD1	TGTGCCAGCAGTCGACAGGGGAACGAGCAGTACTTC	CASSRQGNEQYF
TRBV7-9	TRBJ2-1	NA	NA	TGTGCCAGCAGCTCTAAGGGACCTAGTGAGCAGTTCTTC	CASSSKGPSEQFF
TRBV6-6	TRBJ1-4	NA	NA	TGTGCCAGCAGCCAAGGGGGGGTTAGTGAAAAACTGTTTTTT	CASSQGGVSEKLFF
TRBV14	TRBJ1-3	NA	NA	TGTTCTAGAGCACGAGGCCGTTCTGGAAACACCATATATTTT	CSRARGRSGNTIYF
TRBV7-2	TRBJ1-6	NA	NA	TGTGCCAGCAGCTTAGGGGTAGACAGCTATTCACCCCTCCACTTT	CASSLGVDSYSPLHF